Each of the 10 T cell receptor beta chains below was sequenced from the same sample in a study of Graves' ophthalmopathy and Graves' hyperthyroidism. TCR beta CDR3 amplification used RNA transcripts. HTBI primers were employed in first-round RT-PCR, then a second-round multiplex PCR followed. MiXCR, applied by TCRdb to the multiplex PCR reads, yields one record per CDR3 protein. The repertoire holds 650,000 to 800,000 distinct CDR3 sequences, with about 40% as singletons. The sample was peripheral blood. All receptors come from an adult man with Graves' ophthalmopathy.

With regard to this clonotype: At one end, the junction sequence differs from germline, possibly due to a read error. The V gene is TRBV7-3, the J gene TRBJ1-4; D might be TRBD1 (6 bases). Per the germline V gene, CDR1 is SGHTA and CDR2 is FQGTGA. The CDR3 length is 15 residues. The CDR3 spells CASSQLQGIEEKLFF. The CDR3 nucleotides are TGCGCCAGCAGCCAACTGCAGGGGATCGAGGAAAAACTGTTTTTT.

The chain combines TRBV5-1 with TRBJ2-7; D is unresolved. V gave up 0 bases and J gave up 4 bases, with 11 bases separating them. Germline values: CDR1 SGHRS, CDR2 YFSETQ. The CDR3 extends over 14 amino acids. The CDR3 loop reads CASSLGTFGYEQYF. CDR3 in DNA: TGCGCCAGCAGCTTGGGCACCTTCGGGTACGAGCAGTACTTC.

This clonotype was counted only a few times. This rearrangement joins TRBV6-4 to TRBJ2-7; 7 bases line up with TRBD2. The CDR3 has 18 residues. V lost 6 bases and J lost 7; bases outside the gene matches: 24. Germline V lookup: CDR1 MRHNA, CDR2 SNTAGT. The CDR3 here is CASSLDLVGDYTSLEQYF. The DNA for the CDR3 is TGTGCCAGCAGCTTAGATTTGGTTGGGGACTATACGTCGTTGGAGCAGTACTTC.

On this clonotype: A much larger clone differs from this one at a single base, so this may be a read error. V is TRBV25-1 and J is TRBJ2-2, with D perhaps matching TRBD1 (5 bases). Between the trimmed V and J ends, which lost 8 bases and 6 bases, there was a span of 16 bases. Per the germline V gene, CDR1 is MGHDK and CDR2 is SYGVNS. The CDR3 spans 14 residues. CDR3 sequence reads: CASQGFGNAGELFF. The CDR3 DNA sequence: TGTGCCAGCCAGGGTTTCGGAAACGCCGGGGAGCTGTTTTTT.

This clonotype came up a few times. This chain links TRBV7-9 with TRBJ2-3; D may be TRBD2 (5 bases). This CDR3 has 16 amino acids. V was shortened by 4 bases and J by 8 bases, with 22 bases between the two germline ends. Germline V lookup: CDR1 SEHNR, CDR2 FQNEAQ (reference sequence). CDR3 nucleotide sequence: TGTGCCAGCAGCTCCCCTAATGGACCTTTGGGAGTTACGCAGTATTTT. Encoded protein: CASSSPNGPLGVTQYF.

This clonotype was detected many times. J is TRBJ1-5 and V is TRBV12-5; TRBD1 might be the D (5 bases). The germline V gene encodes CDR1 LGHNT and CDR2 FRNRAP. Trimming shortened V by 6 bases and J by 0 bases, and 12 bases separated the two germline ends. The CDR3 is made up of 15 amino acids. CDR3 sequence (DNA): TGTGCTAGTGGGCCTTTGGGGGATAGCAATCAGCCCCAGCATTTT. This sequence encodes CASGPLGDSNQPQHF.

At least ten counts were recorded for this clonotype. This sequence joins TRBV6-5 and TRBJ1-2, with D unresolved. The V gene lost 1 base and the J gene lost 2 bases, with 5 bases spanning the gap. The CDR3 consists of 13 residues. Germline V gene sequence: CDR1 MNHEY, CDR2 SVGAGI. The CDR3 sequence: CASSYFENYGYTF. The CDR3 region has the DNA TGTGCCAGCAGTTACTTTGAGAACTATGGCTACACCTTC.

This clonotype was observed at least ten times. The rearrangement joins TRBV2 to TRBJ1-3; D ambiguous. Germline V CDR1 and CDR2: SNHLY, FYNNEI. The V end was cut by 4 bases, the J end by 0 bases, with 7 bases between. CDR3 length: 14 amino acids. CDR3 region: CASSGHRSGNTIYF. The DNA of the CDR3 is TGTGCCAGCAGTGGACACCGCTCTGGAAACACCATATATTTT.

This clonotype was recorded many times. This rearrangement joins TRBV6-6 to TRBJ1-5, with 9 bases that match TRBD1. V shed 7 bases, J shed 6 bases, and the junction held 4 bases outside the gene matches. The CDR3 runs 13 residues. Germline CDR1 and CDR2: MNHNY and SVGAGI (reference sequence). The CDR3 is CASNTGGSQPQHF. The CDR3 nucleotides are TGTGCCAGCAACACAGGGGGCAGTCAGCCCCAGCATTTT.

This clonotype was seen many times. The chain uses TRBV11-2 and TRBJ1-4; maybe TRBD1 (5 bases). The CDR3 has 16 amino acids. Trimming took off 4 bases at V and 5 bases at J, with 17 bases between the two ends. CDR1 and CDR2 (germline): SGHAT, FQNNGV. The CDR3 coding sequence is TGTGCCAGCAGCTCCCCGTGGGGACGAGAGAATGAAAAACTGTTTTTT. Protein sequence: CASSSPWGRENEKLFF.